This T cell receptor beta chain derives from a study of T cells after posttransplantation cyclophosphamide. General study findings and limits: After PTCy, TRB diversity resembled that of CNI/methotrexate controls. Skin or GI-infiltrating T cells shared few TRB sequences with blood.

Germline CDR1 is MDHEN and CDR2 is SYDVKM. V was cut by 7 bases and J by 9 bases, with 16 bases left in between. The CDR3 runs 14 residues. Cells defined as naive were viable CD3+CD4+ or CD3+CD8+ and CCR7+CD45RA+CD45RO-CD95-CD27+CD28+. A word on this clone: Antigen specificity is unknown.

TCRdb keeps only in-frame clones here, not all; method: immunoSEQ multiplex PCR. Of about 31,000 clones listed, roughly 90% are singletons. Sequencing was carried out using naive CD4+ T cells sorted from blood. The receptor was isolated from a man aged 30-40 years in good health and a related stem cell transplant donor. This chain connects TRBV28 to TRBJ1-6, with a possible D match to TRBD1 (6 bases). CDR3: CASTAQGEFSPLHF. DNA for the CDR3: TGTGCCAGCACAGCACAGGGAGAGTTTTCACCCCTCCACTTT.